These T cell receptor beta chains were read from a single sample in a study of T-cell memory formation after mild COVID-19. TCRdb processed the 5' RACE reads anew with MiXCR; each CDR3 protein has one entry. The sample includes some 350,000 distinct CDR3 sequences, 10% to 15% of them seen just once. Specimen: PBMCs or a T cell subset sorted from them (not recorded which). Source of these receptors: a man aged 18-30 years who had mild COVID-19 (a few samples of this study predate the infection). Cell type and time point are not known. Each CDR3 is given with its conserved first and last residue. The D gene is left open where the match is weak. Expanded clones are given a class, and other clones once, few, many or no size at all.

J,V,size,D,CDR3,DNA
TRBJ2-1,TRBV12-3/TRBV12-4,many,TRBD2,CASTRGVTYNEQFF,TGTGCCAGCACCCGGGGGGTGACCTACAATGAGCAGTTCTTC
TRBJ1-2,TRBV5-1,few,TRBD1,CASSAGTGLSDGYTF,TGCGCCAGCAGCGCGGGGACAGGGTTGTCAGATGGCTACACCTTC
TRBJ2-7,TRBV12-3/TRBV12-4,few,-,CASSFLRPTYEQYF,TGTGCCAGCAGTTTTCTCCGTCCTACCTACGAGCAGTACTTC
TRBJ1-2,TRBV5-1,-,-,CASSSREGNSRDGYTF,TGCGCCAGCAGCTCCCGCGAGGGGAATAGTCGAGATGGCTACACCTTC
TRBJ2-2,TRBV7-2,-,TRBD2,CASGSGKNTGELFF,TGTGCCAGCGGTAGCGGGAAAAACACCGGGGAGCTGTTTTTT
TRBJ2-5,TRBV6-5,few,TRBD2,CASSYSGGIGETQYF,TGTGCCAGCAGTTACTCGGGGGGGATCGGGGAGACCCAGTACTTC
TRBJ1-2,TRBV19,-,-,CASSAGSYTF,TGTGCCAGTAGTGCCGGTAGTTACACCTTC
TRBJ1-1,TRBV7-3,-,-,CASSSEGGQGTEAFF,TGTGCCAGCAGCTCCGAGGGGGGGCAGGGCACTGAAGCTTTCTTT
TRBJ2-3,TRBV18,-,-,CASSPESALQYF,TGTGCCAGCTCACCCGAATCCGCCTTACAGTATTTT
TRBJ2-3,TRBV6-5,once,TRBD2,CASSRDRTSGIPDTQYF,TGTGCCAGCAGCAGAGACCGGACTAGCGGGATCCCAGATACGCAGTATTTT
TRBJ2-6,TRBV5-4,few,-,CASSPLQSGANVLTF,TGTGCCAGCAGCCCCCTCCAGTCGGGAGCCAACGTCCTGACTTTC
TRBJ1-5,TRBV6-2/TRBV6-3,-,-,CASSYFGQPQHF,TGTGCCAGCAGTTACTTCGGTCAGCCCCAGCATTTT
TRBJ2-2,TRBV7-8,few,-,CASSLAFNTGELFF,TGTGCCAGCAGCTTAGCGTTTAACACCGGGGAGCTGTTTTTT
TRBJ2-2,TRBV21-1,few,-,CASSTGTGGSPTGELFF,TGTGCCAGCAGCACCGGGACAGGGGGCTCCCCTACCGGGGAGCTGTTTTTT
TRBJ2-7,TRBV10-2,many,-,CASSEGIAYEQYF,TGCGCCAGCAGTGAGGGAATTGCCTACGAGCAGTACTTC
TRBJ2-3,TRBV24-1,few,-,CATSDRRSTDTQYF,TGTGCCACCAGCGACAGACGGAGCACAGATACGCAGTATTTT
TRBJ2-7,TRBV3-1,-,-,CASSRLRGSEQYF,TGTGCCAGCAGCCGGCTCCGGGGGTCCGAGCAGTACTTC